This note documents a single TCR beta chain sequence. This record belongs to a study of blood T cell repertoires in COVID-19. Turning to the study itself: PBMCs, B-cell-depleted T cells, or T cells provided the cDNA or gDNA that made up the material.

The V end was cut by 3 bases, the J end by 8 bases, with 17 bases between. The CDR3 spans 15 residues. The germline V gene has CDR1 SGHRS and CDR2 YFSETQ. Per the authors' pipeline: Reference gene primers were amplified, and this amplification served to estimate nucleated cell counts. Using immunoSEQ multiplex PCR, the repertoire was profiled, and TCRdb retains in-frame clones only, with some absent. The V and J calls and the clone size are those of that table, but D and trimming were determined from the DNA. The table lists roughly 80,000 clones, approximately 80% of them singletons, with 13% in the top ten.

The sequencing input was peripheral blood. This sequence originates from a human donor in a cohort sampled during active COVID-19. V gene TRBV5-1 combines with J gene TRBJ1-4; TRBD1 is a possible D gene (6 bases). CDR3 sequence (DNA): TGCGCCAGCAGCTCGGGGGGCCCCCGTGGGGAAAAACTGTTTTTT. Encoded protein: CASSSGGPRGEKLFF.